What follows are 30 T cell receptor beta chains derived from one specimen sequenced in a study of regulatory T cells in long-lasting Graves disease. To make TCR beta libraries, researchers used iRepertoire HTBI primers and Arm-PCR of CDR3 regions. A single record per CDR3 protein comes from TCRdb applying MiXCR to the multiplex PCR reads. The sample has some 410,000 distinct CDR3 sequences, over 15% seen once; the top ten hold about 10%. Noted time point: newly diagnosed GD, antithyroid drugs for less than 3 months. After RNA was extracted from PBMCs, the TCR library was made from it. The same specimen was also included in a second study, on T cells in Graves' hyperthyroidism and ophthalmopathy.

The material was peripheral blood mononuclear cells (PBMCs), obtained at new diagnosis, from a patient treated with antithyroid drugs. Receptor source: a woman in her thirties with Graves disease.

This clonotype was observed at least ten times. The chain employs TRBV20-1 and TRBJ2-7; 8 bases align to TRBD2. Looked up from germline, CDR1 is DFQATT and CDR2 is SNEGSKA (reference sequence). The CDR3 spans 14 residues. V lost 5 bases to trimming and J lost 2 bases; unmatched junction nucleotides: 8. Written as DNA, the CDR3 is TGCAGTGCTGAGTTTCAGCGGGAGACCTACGAGCAGTACTTC. Translating it yields CSAEFQRETYEQYF.

Only one count was recorded for this clonotype. Just one base apart from a much larger clone, this may be a read error. The V gene is TRBV29-1, the J gene TRBJ1-2, with 9 bases aligning to TRBD1. This CDR3 region has 12 residues. The germline gives CDR1 SQVTM, CDR2 ANQGSEA. CDR3: CGARGTGTGYTF. The CDR3 DNA sequence: TGCGGCGCCCGGGGGACAGGGACTGGCTACACCTTC.

The V and J genes are TRBV29-1 and TRBJ2-5; D possibly corresponds to TRBD1 (6 bases). V dropped 2 bases and J dropped 5 bases, with 12 bases sitting between them. The CDR3 runs 13 residues. Germline CDR1 and CDR2: SQVTM and ANQGSEA. CDR3 protein: CSVEPGQLETQYF. CDR3 DNA: TGCAGCGTTGAACCCGGACAGCTGGAGACCCAGTACTTC.

In this sample, this clonotype turned up many times. This chain links TRBV5-1 with TRBJ2-2; no reliable D call. CDR1 and CDR2 from the germline V gene are SGHRS and YFSETQ. Trimming left V 4 bases short and J 3 bases short, with 7 bases between. The CDR3 has 13 residues. CDR3 amino acids: CASSAADTGELFF. The CDR3, as DNA: TGCGCCAGCAGCGCGGCTGACACCGGGGAGCTGTTTTTT.

This clonotype was seen at least ten times. The rearrangement uses TRBV12-3 or TRBV12-4 and TRBJ2-7; 7 bases align to TRBD1. This CDR3 is built from 16 residues. V lost 2 bases to trimming and J lost 0 bases; unmatched junction nucleotides: 7. The CDR3 sequence: CASSLRAGGYSYEQYF. CDR3 nucleotides: TGTGCCAGCAGTTTAAGGGCAGGGGGTTACTCCTACGAGCAGTACTTC.

This chain uses TRBV14 with TRBJ2-1; 10 bases match TRBD2. CDR1 SGHDN and CDR2 FVKESK come from the germline V gene. The CDR3 is made up of 15 amino acids. Trimming removed 1 base from V and 7 bases from J; junction bases left unmatched: 4. CDR3 loop: CASSQASSGSNEQFF. CDR3 DNA: TGTGCCAGCAGCCAAGCGTCTAGCGGGAGTAATGAGCAGTTCTTC. Filled out from reference TRBV14 and TRBJ2-1, the complete variable domain reads EAGVTQFPSHSVIEKGQTVTLRCDPISGHDNLYWYRRVMGKEIKFLLHFVKESKQDESGMPNNRFLAERTGGTYSTLKVQPAELEDSGVYFCASSQASSGSNEQFFGPGTRLTVL.

This clonotype was seen a handful of times. V and J are TRBV12-3 or TRBV12-4 and TRBJ2-1; TRBD1 aligns across 11 bases. V lost 0 bases to trimming and J lost 10 bases; unmatched junction nucleotides: 8. The CDR3 loop spans 16 amino acids. CDR3: CASSLARGTGGGEQFF. For the CDR3, the DNA is TGTGCCAGCAGTTTAGCGCGAGGGACAGGGGGAGGGGAGCAGTTCTTC.

Note on this clonotype: Being one base from a much bigger clone, this may be a read error. The V call is TRBV20-1, the J call TRBJ2-3, with D possibly being TRBD1 or TRBD2 (5 bases each). Germline values: CDR1 DFQATT, CDR2 SNEGSKA (reference sequence). The V end lost 6 bases, the J end lost 0 bases, and 13 bases lay between the germline ends. The CDR3 consists of 14 residues. Here the CDR3 reads CSAKGWGSTDTQYF. The CDR3 DNA is TGCAGTGCCAAGGGATGGGGGAGCACAGATACGCAGTATTTT.

For the CDR3, the DNA is TGTGCCAGTAGTATAGATCGGAGGGGACAGCCCCAGCATTTT. Encoded protein: CASSIDRRGQPQHF. V is TRBV19 and J is TRBJ1-5; D may be TRBD1 (5 bases). The V gene's germline CDR1 is LNHDA and CDR2 SQIVND (reference sequence). CDR3 length: 14 amino acids. Trimming left V 0 bases short and J 7 bases short, with 10 bases between.

This clonotype occurred many times. V and J are TRBV6-2 or TRBV6-3 and TRBJ1-3; D possibly corresponds to TRBD1 (6 bases). The V end was cut by 6 bases, the J end by 1 base, with 10 bases between. This CDR3 is 14 amino acids long. The V gene's germline CDR1 is MNHEY and CDR2 SVGEGT. This chain's CDR3 is CASRHGTSGNTIYF. DNA for the CDR3: TGTGCCAGCAGACACGGGACATCTGGAAACACCATATATTTT.

This clonotype has a count of ten or more. This chain links TRBV5-1 with TRBJ2-3; 7 bases match TRBD2. Unmatched junction bases numbered 12, after V lost 4 bases and J lost 4 bases. Germline-derived CDR1 and CDR2 are SGHRS and YFSETQ. The CDR3 has 16 residues. In DNA form, the CDR3 reads TGCGCCAGCAGCACACAAGGCGGGAGATGGGCAGATACGCAGTATTTT. This translates into CASSTQGGRWADTQYF. The full variable domain, its missing parts supplied by reference TRBV5-1 and TRBJ2-3, is KAGVTQTPRYLIKTRGQQVTLSCSPISGHRSVSWYQQTPGQGLQFLFEYFSETQRNKGNFPGRFSGRQFSNSRSEMNVSTLELGDSALYLCASSTQGGRWADTQYFGPGTRLTVL.

This clonotype showed up many times. The chain employs TRBV5-6 and TRBJ2-7; D remains unclear. This CDR3 has 14 residues. Germline V gives CDR1 SGHDT, CDR2 YYEEEE. V was clipped by 1 base and J by 2 bases, with 10 bases between them. The CDR3 DNA reads TGTGCCAGCAGCTTGAGATGGCCCCCCTACGAGCAGTACTTC. Protein product: CASSLRWPPYEQYF.

This clonotype was recorded many times. The V and J genes are TRBV3-1 and TRBJ2-5, with D tentatively TRBD2 (5 bases). The V gene lost 1 base and the J gene lost 5 bases, with 14 bases spanning the gap. Germline CDR1 reads LGHDT; CDR2 reads YNNKEL (reference sequence). This CDR3 contains 15 residues. CDR3 sequence: CASSQAPGRRETQYF. The CDR3 coding sequence is TGTGCCAGCAGCCAAGCTCCGGGGAGACGGGAGACCCAGTACTTC.

This clonotype appeared many times. This chain uses TRBV6-1 with TRBJ1-1, with D perhaps matching TRBD1 (5 bases). V was pared by 5 bases and J by 11 bases, with 21 bases between. CDR3 length: 14 residues. Germline loops: CDR1 MNHNS, CDR2 SASEGT. This chain's CDR3 is CASSSRAASTWAFF. For the CDR3, the DNA is TGTGCCAGCAGTAGCAGGGCAGCATCGACGTGGGCTTTCTTT.

The rearrangement links TRBV4-1 to TRBJ1-4; D remains unclear. Germline V gene data show CDR1 as MGHRA and CDR2 as YSYEKL. Trimming took 0 bases from V and 8 from J, leaving 13 bases between them. The length of the CDR3 is 15 residues. In DNA, the CDR3 is TGCGCCAGCAGCCAAGATCTAGGGTGGGGAGAAAAACTGTTTTTT. Amino acids: CASSQDLGWGEKLFF.

The V and J genes are TRBV5-1 and TRBJ2-5, with 8 bases fitting TRBD1. V lost 5 bases to trimming and J lost 1 base; unmatched junction nucleotides: 4. The CDR3 extends over 14 amino acids. In germline, CDR1 is SGHRS, CDR2 YFSETQ. CDR3 DNA: TGCGCCAGCAGTACCGGACAGGGCCAAGAGACCCAGTACTTC. It codes for CASSTGQGQETQYF. Supplemented by reference TRBV5-1 and TRBJ2-5, the full variable domain reads KAGVTQTPRYLIKTRGQQVTLSCSPISGHRSVSWYQQTPGQGLQFLFEYFSETQRNKGNFPGRFSGRQFSNSRSEMNVSTLELGDSALYLCASSTGQGQETQYFGPGTRLLVL.

This clonotype came up a few times. V usage is TRBV3-1 and J usage is TRBJ2-1; TRBD1 matches at 9 bases. The V segment lost 3 bases and the J segment 15 bases; nucleotides outside the gene matches: 9. The CDR3 spans 13 residues. CDR1 and CDR2 (germline): LGHDT, YNNKEL (reference sequence). As DNA, the CDR3 is TGTGCCAGCAGCCACCAGTCGGGGACAGGGTTGTTCTTC. It is translated as CASSHQSGTGLFF.

In its sample, this clonotype was seen many times. The chain has TRBV7-8 and TRBJ2-7; no clear D. V was shortened by 1 base and J by 7 bases, with 17 bases between the two germline ends. The germline V gene encodes CDR1 SGHVS and CDR2 FQNEAQ. The CDR3 spans 15 residues. The CDR3 is CASSLDERTSLEQYF. As DNA, the CDR3 is TGTGCCAGCAGCTTAGACGAGCGAACGTCCCTGGAGCAGTACTTC.

The rearrangement uses TRBV9 and TRBJ1-6; D not certain. Trimming cost V 4 bases and J 7 bases, with 18 bases left between them. CDR1 and CDR2 from the germline V gene are SGDLS and YYNGEE. The CDR3 has 16 residues. CDR3 amino acids: CASSPPVGIGNSPLHF. For the CDR3, the DNA is TGTGCCAGCAGCCCCCCTGTTGGGATCGGAAATTCACCCCTCCACTTT.

The V gene is TRBV20-1, the J gene TRBJ1-2; no clear D. The CDR3 totals 15 residues. V was clipped by 6 bases and J by 0 bases, with 17 bases between them. Germline CDR1 DFQATT, CDR2 SNEGSKA (reference sequence). CDR3 sequence: CSAPPPRRSNYGYTF. CDR3 DNA: TGCAGTGCCCCGCCCCCAAGGAGATCTAACTATGGCTACACCTTC.

This clonotype has a handful of counts. V gene TRBV19 combines with J gene TRBJ1-1; 12 nucleotides agree with TRBD1. This CDR3 has 18 residues. The V gene's germline CDR1 is LNHDA and CDR2 SQIVND (reference sequence). The V gene end was trimmed by 3 bases and the J gene end by 1 base; junction bases not matched to a gene: 9. DNA for the CDR3: TGTGCCAGTAGTATGGGTACTGGGACAGGGGGCGAGAACACTGAAGCTTTCTTT. It translates to CASSMGTGTGGENTEAFF.

This clonotype was seen a few times. The rearrangement uses TRBV2 and TRBJ1-5; a weak D match, TRBD1 (5 bases). Trimming took 0 bases from V and 4 from J, leaving 10 bases between them. CDR1 SNHLY and CDR2 FYNNEI come from the germline V gene. This CDR3 is 15 amino acids long. CDR3 amino acids: CASSEARQGNQPQHF. In nucleotides, the CDR3 is TGTGCCAGCAGTGAAGCGAGGCAGGGTAATCAGCCCCAGCATTTT.

This clonotype was recorded a few times. Since a much larger clone is just one base distant, this may be a read error. The J gene is TRBJ2-7, the V gene TRBV7-2, with 13 bases that match TRBD2. CDR3 length: 16 amino acids. Germline assignment: CDR1 SGHTA and CDR2 FQGNSA. CDR3 DNA sequence: TGTGCCAACAGCCCCCCGGGACTAGCGGGACGGGACGAGCAGTACTTC. Its protein product is CANSPPGLAGRDEQYF.

The rearrangement joins TRBV24-1 to TRBJ1-5; tentative D call: TRBD1 (5 bases). V gave up 5 bases and J gave up 6 bases, with 13 bases separating them. The CDR3 totals 14 residues. The germline CDR1 and CDR2 sequences are KGHDR and SFDVKD. The CDR3 region has the DNA TGTGCCACCAGTGGGGGGATCCTCGGTCAGCCCCAGCATTTT. Translated, it gives CATSGGILGQPQHF.

The genes are TRBV4-1 and TRBJ2-2; 8 bases match TRBD1. V lost 5 bases and J lost 6; bases outside the gene matches: 8. The CDR3 sequence is 15 residues long. Germline V gene sequence: CDR1 MGHRA, CDR2 YSYEKL. The CDR3 region has the DNA TGCGCCAGCAGCTTGACCGGGACAGGTTCCGGGGAGCTGTTTTTT. It translates to CASSLTGTGSGELFF.

At least ten counts were recorded for this clonotype. This chain links TRBV11-2 with TRBJ2-1; no firm D call. Trimming left V 0 bases short and J 3 bases short, with 3 bases between. CDR1 and CDR2 from the germline V gene are SGHAT and FQNNGV. The CDR3 sequence is 13 residues long. CDR3 region: CASSLDGYNEQFF. CDR3 coding DNA: TGTGCCAGCAGCTTAGACGGCTACAATGAGCAGTTCTTC. Full variable domain (remainder filled in from reference TRBV11-2 and TRBJ2-1): EAGVAQSPRYKIIEKRQSVAFWCNPISGHATLYWYQQILGQGPKLLIQFQNNGVVDDSQLPKDRFSAERLKGVDSTLKIQPAKLEDSAVYLCASSLDGYNEQFFGPGTRLTVL.

This clonotype showed up just a few times. The V gene is TRBV12-3 or TRBV12-4, the J gene TRBJ2-2; D gene uncertain. Trimming stripped 8 bases from V and 6 bases from J, with 10 bases between. The length of the CDR3 is 12 residues. Here the CDR3 reads CASVVLAGELFF. CDR3 sequence (DNA): TGTGCCAGCGTAGTGTTGGCCGGGGAGCTGTTTTTT.

This clonotype was counted ten times or more. V and J are TRBV6-1 and TRBJ2-1, with D possibly TRBD2 on 6 matching bases. This CDR3 comprises 15 residues. Germline V gene lookup returns CDR1 MNHNS and CDR2 SASEGT. V lost 6 bases to trimming and J lost 3 bases, with 15 bases between them. CDR3 sequence: CASSGASAYYNEQFF. CDR3 coding DNA: TGTGCCAGCAGCGGGGCTAGCGCCTACTACAATGAGCAGTTCTTC.

This clonotype was seen more than once but under ten times. V and J are TRBV7-8 and TRBJ1-5; D unresolved. The CDR3 totals 15 residues. The V and J ends lost 2 bases and 6 bases respectively, with 14 bases between them. The germline V gene has CDR1 SGHVS and CDR2 FQNEAQ. CDR3 loop: CASSLLMGSGQPQHF. CDR3 nucleotides: TGTGCCAGCAGCTTACTTATGGGATCTGGTCAGCCCCAGCATTTT.

This clonotype was seen repeatedly, ten times or more. The chain has TRBV5-1 and TRBJ1-5; a weak D match, TRBD1 (5 bases). Germline V CDR1 and CDR2: SGHRS, YFSETQ. Deletions cut 0 bases from V and 5 bases from J, with 9 bases between. CDR3 size: 14 residues. The CDR3 region has the DNA TGCGCCAGCAGCTTGGGCAGGGCAGATCAGCCCCAGCATTTT. This sequence encodes CASSLGRADQPQHF.